The rows below give T cell receptor beta chains drawn from one sample of a study of T cell repertoires in cytomegalovirus infection. Each CDR3 protein is one row after TCRdb ran MiXCR on the reads. The repertoire consists of about 360,000 distinct CDR3 sequences, with about 35% occurring once and the leading ten covering less than 15%. Their specific antigens are unknown. Sample: cultured PBMCs, taken from culture after CMV antigen stimulation. Receptors were obtained from a human donor in good health (CMV status not recorded). Some clones in this sample may be carry-over from other donors' samples. Each CDR3 is given without its conserved first and last residue.

j_call	v_call	cdr3_length	cdr3_aa
TRBJ2-1	TRBV29-1	12	SVYSRDRANEQF
TRBJ1-2	TRBV7-6	10	ASTSEFYGYT
TRBJ2-1	TRBV6-2/TRBV6-3	15	ASKRRRGRDSYNEQF
TRBJ1-1	TRBV12-3/TRBV12-4	13	ASSFVGRGVTEAF
TRBJ1-4	TRBV27	12	ASRSGTFPEKLF
TRBJ1-2	TRBV19	13	ASSIVATEHYGYT
TRBJ2-1	TRBV11-3	10	ASSLDGTRLF
TRBJ2-2	TRBV2	12	ASKSASTTGELF
TRBJ2-7	TRBV7-2	13	ASSLSREAGLDQY
TRBJ2-5	TRBV11-3	12	ASSKTSYQETQY
TRBJ1-4	TRBV4-1	15	ASSQATAGQGNEKLF
TRBJ1-1	TRBV28	9	ASNNFAEAF